One sample yielded the 15 T cell receptor beta chains listed below, sequenced in a study of T-cell reconstitution after alpha-beta-depleted transplantation in children. Using unique molecular identifiers, the investigators prepared the TCRbeta library. TCRdb fed the PCR reads into MiXCR, producing one record per CDR3 protein. The sample shows under 850,000 distinct CDR3 sequences, around 13% of them seen only once. The sequenced sample was PBMCs, obtained before TCRalphabeta/CD19-depleted stem cell transplant. The receptors were gathered from a girl aged 2 to 10 with congenital amegakaryocytic thrombocytopenia, due to receive a stem cell transplant.

The table lists this clonotype with a few counts. The V and J genes are TRBV3-1 and TRBJ2-3, with D tentatively TRBD1 or TRBD2 (5 bases each). The CDR3 totals 14 residues. Trimming cost V 3 bases and J 5 bases, with 12 bases left between them. In germline, CDR1 is LGHDT, CDR2 YNNKEL (reference sequence). CDR3 sequence reads: CASSHSGTGDTQYF. In DNA, the CDR3 is TGTGCCAGCAGCCATTCGGGGACCGGAGATACGCAGTATTTT.

Ten or more counts support this clonotype. The CDR3 is CASSITSGYEQFF. As DNA, the CDR3 is TGTGCCAGCAGCATTACTAGCGGGTATGAGCAGTTCTTC. The V gene is TRBV6-5, the J gene TRBJ2-1; TRBD2 matches 9 bases. In germline, CDR1 is MNHEY, CDR2 SVGAGI. V dropped 6 bases and J dropped 8; count of bases not matched to a gene: 5. The CDR3 covers 13 residues.

This clonotype has at least ten counts. The rearrangement joins TRBV20-1 to TRBJ2-1; TRBD2 is a possible D gene (5 bases). V was pared by 5 bases and J by 3 bases, with 11 bases between. Germline-derived CDR1 and CDR2 are DFQATT and SNEGSKA (reference sequence). This CDR3 has 13 amino acids. The CDR3 here is CSARRRDYNEQFF. CDR3 DNA: TGCAGTGCTCGGCGCCGGGACTACAATGAGCAGTTCTTC.

V is TRBV4-1 and J is TRBJ2-7, with 7 bases lining up with TRBD2. The length of the CDR3 is 15 residues. V trimming: 4 bases; J trimming: 4 bases; junction bases outside the gene matches: 10. Germline-derived CDR1 and CDR2 are MGHRA and YSYEKL. CDR3 sequence: CASSRESGTSYEQYF. In DNA, the CDR3 is TGCGCCAGCAGCCGAGAAAGCGGGACCTCATACGAGCAGTACTTC.

At least ten counts were recorded for this clonotype. The gene calls are TRBV21-1 and TRBJ2-7; the D segment call TRBD2 is taken from the table without a DNA check. TRBV21-1 is a documented pseudogene. This CDR3 is 14 amino acids long. CDR3 DNA: TGTGCCAGCAGCAAAGGACGACTAGCGGGCGAGCAGTACTTC. This encodes CASSKGRLAGEQYF.

This clonotype was recorded many times. This rearrangement joins TRBV20-1 to TRBJ2-1, with 10 nucleotides matching TRBD2. Per germline, CDR1 DFQATT and CDR2 SNEGSKA (reference sequence). This CDR3 has 16 residues. Trimming at V came to 5 bases and at J to 6 bases, leaving 13 bases not matched to a gene. The CDR3 nucleotides read TGCAGTGCTGCCCTCCTGAGCGGGAGGGCTATCAATGAGCAGTTCTTC. Translating it yields CSAALLSGRAINEQFF.

The gene calls are TRBV12-3 or TRBV12-4 and TRBJ2-7; TRBD1 aligns across 9 bases. This CDR3 has 12 amino acids. The J segment lost 11 bases and the V segment lost 6 bases, leaving 8 bases of the junction unmatched. CDR3 loop: CASRSTGGTEYF. The CDR3 DNA sequence: TGTGCCAGCAGGTCTACAGGGGGCACGGAGTACTTC.

The V gene is TRBV4-1, the J gene TRBJ2-7, with D unclear. V was clipped by 2 bases and J by 5 bases, with 19 bases between them. CDR3 length: 16 amino acids. Germline V gene sequence: CDR1 MGHRA, CDR2 YSYEKL. The CDR3 spells CASSQFPGPDSHEQYF. In DNA form, the CDR3 reads TGCGCCAGCAGCCAATTCCCCGGACCAGACTCTCACGAGCAGTACTTC.

This sequence joins TRBV2 and TRBJ2-5; 10 nucleotides align to TRBD2. Germline CDR1 reads SNHLY; CDR2 reads FYNNEI. The V segment lost 3 bases and the J segment 5 bases; nucleotides outside the gene matches: 9. The CDR3 sequence is 16 residues long. The CDR3: CASSDSLAGATETQYF. The CDR3 nucleotides read TGTGCCAGCAGTGATTCGCTAGCGGGAGCGACGGAGACCCAGTACTTC.

This clonotype came up many times. This chain uses TRBV20-1 with TRBJ2-4; D may be TRBD2 (6 bases). The CDR3 length is 14 residues. V was shortened by 4 bases and J by 1 base, with 11 bases between the two germline ends. CDR1 DFQATT and CDR2 SNEGSKA come from the germline V gene (reference sequence). CDR3 residues: CSATASDAKNIQYF. In DNA, the CDR3 is TGCAGTGCTACAGCTAGCGACGCCAAAAACATTCAGTACTTC.

This clonotype was found many times. The rearrangement joins TRBV11-2 to TRBJ2-7, with D possibly being TRBD2 (6 bases). The ends were cut back, 8 bases at V and 3 bases at J, with 14 bases in the middle. Germline loops: CDR1 SGHAT, CDR2 FQNNGV. The CDR3 has 13 residues. The DNA of the CDR3 is TGTGCCAGCGAGAATACCGGGGGCTACGAGCAGTACTTC. This encodes CASENTGGYEQYF. Filled out from reference TRBV11-2 and TRBJ2-7, the complete variable domain reads EAGVAQSPRYKIIEKRQSVAFWCNPISGHATLYWYQQILGQGPKLLIQFQNNGVVDDSQLPKDRFSAERLKGVDSTLKIQPAKLEDSAVYLCASENTGGYEQYFGPGTRLTVT.

This clonotype was counted many times. The chain joins TRBV10-2 to TRBJ2-7; TRBD2 agrees at 11 bases. CDR1 is WSHSY and CDR2 is SAAADI in the germline V gene. This CDR3 has 15 amino acids. V lost 2 bases and J lost 4; bases outside the gene matches: 4. The CDR3 here is CASSEVSSGRYEQYF. For the CDR3, the DNA is TGCGCCAGCAGTGAGGTCTCTAGCGGGAGGTACGAGCAGTACTTC.

The CDR3 DNA reads as TGTGCCAGTAGTATAGGAAGGGCGACCTACAATGAGCAGTTCTTC. Protein: CASSIGRATYNEQFF. This chain links TRBV19 with TRBJ2-1, with D unresolved. In germline, CDR1 is LNHDA, CDR2 SQIVND (reference sequence). The CDR3 length is 15 residues. The V gene lost 1 base and the J gene lost 2 bases, with 9 bases spanning the gap.

Many counts were recorded for this clonotype. This sequence joins TRBV10-3 and TRBJ2-2, with 7 bases fitting TRBD1. This CDR3 spans 14 amino acids. The V gene's germline CDR1 is ENHRY and CDR2 SYGVKD. Trimming took 10 bases from V and 7 from J; bases not matched to a gene: 12. The CDR3: CATGTDIAGGELFF. In DNA form, the CDR3 reads TGTGCCACCGGGACAGACATCGCGGGCGGGGAGCTGTTTTTT.

The chain is built from TRBV4-2 and TRBJ1-1, with TRBD1 matching over 7 bases. Per germline, CDR1 LGHNA and CDR2 YNFKEQ. The CDR3 is 14 residues long. Unmatched junction bases numbered 5, after V lost 4 bases and J lost 3 bases. In nucleotides, the CDR3 is TGTGCCAGCAGCCCGACAGGGACCGACACTGAAGCTTTCTTT. Amino acid sequence: CASSPTGTDTEAFF.